In its sample, the clone carrying this T cell receptor beta chain was seen a few times. The CDR3 runs to 18 residues. Germline V lookup: CDR1 SEHNR, CDR2 FQNEAQ (reference sequence). After removal of 5 bases from V and 4 bases from J, the junction contained 14 bases not matched to a gene. The data were taken from a study of T-cell memory formation after mild COVID-19. TCRdb redid the calling of the 5' RACE reads with MiXCR, one entry per CDR3 protein. This repertoire shows more than 350,000 distinct CDR3 sequences, roughly 15% found once; its top ten account for 20% to 25%. Input material: PBMCs or a T cell subset sorted from them (not recorded which). The rearrangement uses TRBV7-9 and TRBJ2-5; 12 bases map to TRBD1. The TCR originated in a man aged 18 to 35 who had mild COVID-19 (a few samples of this study predate the infection). Cell type and time point are not known. CDR3 amino acids: CASSPRSGTGGFRETQYF. CDR3 DNA: TGTGCCAGCAGCCCCCGGTCCGGGACAGGGGGCTTCAGAGAGACCCAGTACTTC.